These T cell receptor beta chains were read from a single sample in a study of T cell responses to AZD1222 COVID-19 vaccine. Some clones are missing from TCRdb's copy, which holds only in-frame ones; the method was immunoSEQ multiplex PCR. The table records some 160,000 clones, approximately 91% of them present only once. Sequencing used peripheral blood, obtained 28 days after the second AZD1222 dose. The receptors were gathered from an adult who received the AZD1222 COVID-19 vaccine. Each CDR3 is given with its conserved first and last residue. A D gene is named only where the DNA matches it firmly. Not all rows give a size; the values are once, few, many and, for expanded clones, a class.

V	D	size	J	CDR3	DNA
TRBV7-8	TRBD2	.	TRBJ2-7	CASSPRRAGAYEQYF	TGTGCCAGCAGCCCCCGGAGAGCGGGGGCCTACGAGCAGTACTTC
TRBV10-3	.	.	TRBJ2-3	CAISAGRSTDTQYF	TGTGCCATCAGTGCCGGGAGAAGCACAGATACGCAGTATTTT
TRBV5-6	.	.	TRBJ2-6	CASGRGSGANVLTF	TGTGCCAGCGGCAGGGGCTCTGGGGCCAACGTCCTGACTTTC
TRBV2	.	.	TRBJ2-4	CASTQSLPKNIQYF	TGTGCCAGCACACAGAGCCTTCCCAAAAACATTCAGTACTTC
TRBV5-8	TRBD2	.	TRBJ2-3	CASSGSSGRATDTQYF	TGTGCCAGCAGCGGGTCTAGCGGGAGGGCCACAGATACGCAGTATTTT
TRBV13	TRBD1	.	TRBJ2-7	CASSTRDSLTSPAAGQYF	TGTGCCAGCAGCACCCGGGACAGCCTAACTTCTCCGGCCGCCGGGCAGTACTTC
TRBV7-2	.	.	TRBJ2-1	CASSFKETGLNEQFF	TGTGCCAGCAGCTTCAAGGAGACTGGACTAAATGAGCAGTTCTTC
TRBV7-9	.	.	TRBJ2-4	CASSSGRGPSKNIQYF	TGTGCCAGCAGCTCTGGGCGGGGGCCTTCCAAAAACATTCAGTACTTC
TRBV7-2	.	few	TRBJ1-6	CASSLQGLEFSPLHF	TGTGCCAGCAGCTTACAGGGGTTGGAGTTTTCACCCCTCCACTTT
TRBV6-5	.	.	TRBJ2-3	CASRRGQAPDTQYF	TGTGCCTCCCGACGGGGGCAAGCCCCCGATACGCAGTATTTT
TRBV11-2	TRBD2	.	TRBJ2-5	CASSQTSGGVRETQYF	TGTGCCAGCAGCCAGACTAGCGGGGGGGTCCGTGAGACCCAGTACTTC
TRBV24-1	TRBD1	.	TRBJ1-4	CARIRGQFKLRLFF	TGTGCCAGGATCAGGGGGCAGTTTAAATTGAGACTGTTTTTT
TRBV12-3/TRBV12-4	.	.	TRBJ1-5	CASRTGQAQPQHF	TGTGCCAGCAGAACAGGGCAAGCTCAGCCCCAGCATTTT
TRBV5-1	.	.	TRBJ1-1	CASSLTASTITEAFF	TGCGCCAGCAGCCTAACAGCAAGCACTATCACTGAAGCTTTCTTT
TRBV7-9	.	few	TRBJ1-1	CASSLALAGNTEAFF	TGTGCCAGCAGCTTAGCGCTGGCGGGGAACACTGAAGCTTTCTTT
TRBV4-1	.	.	TRBJ1-6	CASSQGLGVLNSPLHF	TGCGCCAGCAGCCAAGGTCTGGGGGTGCTAAATTCACCCCTCCACTTT
TRBV7-9	TRBD2	once	TRBJ2-1	CASSEGLAGNEQFF	TGTGCCAGCAGCGAAGGACTAGCGGGGAATGAGCAGTTCTTC
TRBV5-1	.	.	TRBJ1-1	CASSLEQGKTEAFF	TGCGCCAGCAGCTTGGAACAGGGAAAGACTGAAGCTTTCTTT
TRBV24-1	TRBD1	.	TRBJ1-2	CATSDYETGGNYGYTF	TGTGCCACCAGTGACTACGAGACAGGGGGTAACTATGGCTACACCTTC
TRBV18	.	.	TRBJ1-2	CASSPEGSYGYTF	TGTGCCAGCTCACCAGAGGGAAGCTATGGCTACACCTTC
TRBV6-5	.	.	TRBJ2-1	CASRKGYNEQFF	TGTGCCAGCAGAAAGGGCTACAATGAGCAGTTCTTC
TRBV30	.	.	TRBJ2-7	CAWSRFQGYEQYF	TGTGCCTGGAGTAGATTTCAGGGCTACGAGCAGTACTTC
TRBV3-1/TRBV3-2	.	few	TRBJ2-7	CASSQYIGVYEQYF	TGTGCCAGCAGCCAATATATAGGTGTCTACGAGCAGTACTTC
TRBV27	.	once	TRBJ2-3	CASSLRVDQVGTDTQYF	TGTGCCAGCAGTTTAAGGGTGGATCAGGTCGGCACAGATACGCAGTATTTT
TRBV6-5	.	.	TRBJ1-2	CASSYVQGSNYGYTF	TGTGCCAGCAGTTACGTCCAGGGCTCTAACTATGGCTACACCTTC
TRBV3-1/TRBV3-2	.	.	TRBJ2-5	CASSQDWETQYF	TGTGCCAGCAGCCAAGATTGGGAGACCCAGTACTTC
TRBV5-1	.	.	TRBJ2-1	CASGVDSYNEQFF	TGCGCCAGCGGAGTTGATTCCTACAATGAGCAGTTCTTC
TRBV29-1	TRBD2	.	TRBJ2-2	CSVASGGNTGELFF	TGCAGCGTGGCTAGCGGGGGGAACACCGGGGAGCTGTTTTTT
TRBV7-9	.	.	TRBJ1-1	CASTPLVRDTEAFF	TGTGCCAGCACCCCGCTTGTAAGGGACACTGAAGCTTTCTTT
TRBV6-6	.	.	TRBJ1-1	CASSYANPWSWTEAFF	TGTGCCAGCAGTTACGCGAACCCGTGGTCCTGGACTGAAGCTTTCTTT
TRBV9	TRBD2	.	TRBJ2-7	CASSLAGGPPYEQYF	TGTGCCAGCAGCTTAGCGGGGGGGCCGCCCTACGAGCAGTACTTC
TRBV7-2	TRBD1	.	TRBJ1-6	CASSFWTGSDSPLHF	TGTGCCAGCAGCTTTTGGACAGGGTCCGATTCACCCCTCCACTTT
TRBV19	.	.	TRBJ2-3	CASSKVRGADTQYF	TGTGCCAGTAGTAAAGTCAGGGGAGCAGATACGCAGTATTTT